These 12 T cell receptor beta chains originate from one sample sequenced in a study of cytomegalovirus exposure and HLA in healthy donors. The assay was immunoSEQ multiplex PCR, and TCRdb's table has in-frame clones only and misses some. The data contain approximately 280,000 clones, around 89% of them singletons. Sequenced: PBMCs. These receptors came from a woman between 18 and 29 years old in good health and CMV-seronegative.

The chain has TRBV27 and TRBJ2-3; 13 positions agree with TRBD2. The germline V gene encodes CDR1 MNHEY and CDR2 SMNVEV (reference sequence). V gave up 5 bases and J gave up 3 bases; unmatched junction bases: 14. This CDR3 is built from 19 residues. DNA for the CDR3: TGTGCCAGCAGTCCCAAATCACCGGGACTAGCGGGACCAACAGATACGCAGTATTTT. It codes for CASSPKSPGLAGPTDTQYF.

This chain uses TRBV2 with TRBJ2-1; 12 positions agree with TRBD1. Germline loops: CDR1 SNHLY, CDR2 FYNNEI. Unmatched junction bases numbered 9, after V lost 6 bases and J lost 9 bases. The CDR3 has 15 amino acids. The CDR3 region has the DNA TGTGCCAGCAGCCCGGGACAGGGGGCTCTTTCTGAGCAGTTCTTC. This encodes CASSPGQGALSEQFF. Together with reference TRBV2 and TRBJ2-1, the CDR3 gives the full variable domain: EPEVTQTPSHQVTQMGQEVILRCVPISNHLYFYWYRQILGQKVEFLVSFYNNEISEKSEIFDDQFSVERPDGSNFTLKIRSTKLEDSAMYFCASSPGQGALSEQFFGPGTRLTVL.

J is TRBJ2-1 and V is TRBV9, with D maybe TRBD1 (5 bases). The CDR3 sequence is 15 residues long. V was pared by 4 bases and J by 0 bases, with 11 bases between. Germline assignment: CDR1 SGDLS and CDR2 YYNGEE. The CDR3 sequence: CASSPGQSSYNEQFF. For the CDR3, the DNA is TGTGCCAGCAGCCCTGGACAAAGCTCCTACAATGAGCAGTTCTTC.

The rearrangement uses TRBV27 and TRBJ1-1; D call uncertain. V lost 2 bases and J 3 bases, leaving 7 bases between the germline ends. Per the germline V gene, CDR1 is MNHEY and CDR2 is SMNVEV (reference sequence). CDR3 length equals 13 residues. Written as DNA, the CDR3 is TGTGCCAGCAGTTTAAGGAGGGACACTGAAGCTTTCTTT. Its protein product is CASSLRRDTEAFF.

The chain carries TRBV5-4 and TRBJ2-5, with D possibly being TRBD2 (7 bases). The CDR3 has 14 residues. Per germline, CDR1 SGHNT and CDR2 YYREEE (reference sequence). With 3 bases removed from V and 4 bases from J, the gap between germline ends came to 13 bases. This chain's CDR3 is CASSWDTSAETQYF. The CDR3 DNA reads TGTGCCAGCAGCTGGGACACTAGCGCAGAGACCCAGTACTTC.

In DNA form, the CDR3 reads TGTGCCAGCAGTCCACGTCGGGATACGCAGTATTTT. Protein product: CASSPRRDTQYF. The chain uses TRBV28 and TRBJ2-3; D gene ambiguous. The CDR3 is made up of 12 amino acids. V was cut by 5 bases and J by 6 bases, with 9 bases left in between. The germline V gene has CDR1 MDHEN and CDR2 SYDVKM.

The chain combines TRBV29-1 with TRBJ1-2, with 7 bases fitting TRBD1. Germline V gene data show CDR1 as SQVTM and CDR2 as ANQGSEA. The CDR3 contains 13 residues. Unmatched junction bases numbered 9, after V lost 7 bases and J lost 4 bases. DNA of the CDR3: TGCAGCGCAAGAATGGGGGACAGCTATGGCTACACCTTC. It yields the protein CSARMGDSYGYTF.

J is TRBJ2-7 and V is TRBV28; D might be TRBD2 (6 bases). The CDR3 totals 11 residues. Germline V gives CDR1 MDHEN, CDR2 SYDVKM. V lost 7 bases and J lost 3, with 7 bases in between. The CDR3 DNA reads TGTGCCAGCACTAGCGTCTACGAGCAGTACTTC. Translated, it gives CASTSVYEQYF.

V is TRBV7-2 and J is TRBJ1-1, with D hard to call. CDR3 length: 14 amino acids. V was trimmed by 8 bases and J by 0 bases, leaving 13 bases between them. Germline CDR1 is SGHTA and CDR2 is FQGNSA. CDR3 sequence reads: CASSSSLMNTEAFF. The DNA for the CDR3 is TGTGCCAGCTCTTCAAGCCTCATGAACACTGAAGCTTTCTTT.

The chain links TRBV5-6 to TRBJ2-7, with 12 bases fitting TRBD2. The V and J ends lost 4 bases and 4 bases, in that order; junction bases with no gene match: 6. Germline assignment: CDR1 SGHDT and CDR2 YYEEEE. The CDR3 totals 15 residues. The CDR3 loop is CASSPTSGRSYEQYF. The CDR3 bases are TGTGCCAGCAGCCCGACTAGCGGGAGATCTTACGAGCAGTACTTC. Full variable domain (missing parts from reference TRBV5-6 and TRBJ2-7): DAGVTQSPTHLIKTRGQQVTLRCSPKSGHDTVSWYQQALGQGPQFIFQYYEEEERQRGNFPDRFSGHQFPNYSSELNVNALLLGDSALYLCASSPTSGRSYEQYFGPGTRLTVT.

V gene TRBV28 combines with J gene TRBJ1-2; 9 bases are a match to TRBD1. This CDR3 region has 14 residues. Germline assignment: CDR1 MDHEN and CDR2 SYDVKM. J gave up 5 bases and V 5 bases, and 6 bases lay outside the gene matches. The CDR3: CASSKNRGRYGYTF. As DNA, the CDR3 is TGTGCCAGCAGTAAAAACAGGGGGCGTTATGGCTACACCTTC.

The genes are TRBV28 and TRBJ2-5, with D maybe TRBD2 (7 bases). V lost 3 bases and J 5 bases, leaving 22 bases between the germline ends. The CDR3 sequence is 17 residues long. Germline V gives CDR1 MDHEN, CDR2 SYDVKM. The CDR3 is CASSLVKWWEGGETQYF. The CDR3 DNA reads TGTGCCAGCAGTTTGGTTAAATGGTGGGAGGGGGGGGAGACCCAGTACTTC.